Below, 9 T cell receptor beta chains from the same sample are listed, as sequenced in a study of blood T cell repertoires in COVID-19. Measured with immunoSEQ multiplex PCR; TCRdb has only the in-frame clones, and not every one. The repertoire holds around 150,000 clones, more than 85% seen once, with just under 2% in the top ten. The sequencing input was peripheral blood. Receptors originate from a woman in her sixties or seventies with COVID-19, enrolled during active disease.

This clone has a single count. V and J are TRBV25-1 and TRBJ1-4; tentative D call: TRBD1 (5 bases). The germline V and J ends were trimmed by 6 bases and 0 bases, with 5 bases remaining between them. CDR1 MGHDK and CDR2 SYGVNS come from the germline V gene. CDR3 length: 13 amino acids. CDR3 amino acids: CASRQATNEKLFF. For the CDR3, the DNA is TGTGCCAGCAGACAGGCAACTAATGAAAAACTGTTTTTT. Full variable domain (outside the CDR3, taken from reference TRBV25-1 and TRBJ1-4): EADIYQTPRYLVIGTGKKITLECSQTMGHDKMYWYQQDPGMELHLIHYSYGVNSTEKGDLSSESTVSRIRTEHFPLTLESARPSHTSQYLCASRQATNEKLFFGSGTQLSVL.

The chain employs TRBV6-5 and TRBJ1-2; D unresolved. Per the germline V gene, CDR1 is MNHEY and CDR2 is SVGAGI. V lost 4 bases and J lost 7, with 13 bases in between. The CDR3 covers 13 residues. The CDR3 reads CASSSLVEAGYTF. Written as DNA, the CDR3 is TGTGCCAGCAGTTCTCTGGTCGAGGCTGGCTACACCTTC.

This clone has a single count. The rearrangement joins TRBV25-1 to TRBJ1-1; a weak D match, TRBD1 (5 bases). Trimming stripped 3 bases from V and 3 bases from J, with 14 bases between. Germline assignment: CDR1 MGHDK and CDR2 SYGVNS. CDR3 length: 15 amino acids. CDR3 in amino acids: CASSETQTGDTEAFF. CDR3 DNA sequence: TGTGCCAGCAGTGAGACCCAGACGGGGGACACTGAAGCTTTCTTT.

The chain employs TRBV5-4 and TRBJ1-1, with no clear D. The germline V gene encodes CDR1 SGHNT and CDR2 YYREEE (reference sequence). V lost 4 bases to trimming and J lost 1 base, with 14 bases between them. The CDR3 is made up of 15 amino acids. CDR3 bases: TGTGCCAGCAGCCGAGGGTCGGGGAAGAACACTGAAGCTTTCTTT. This gives the protein CASSRGSGKNTEAFF. The full variable domain, rest sourced from reference TRBV5-4 and TRBJ1-1, is ETGVTQSPTHLIKTRGQQVTLRCSSQSGHNTVSWYQQALGQGPQFIFQYYREEENGRGNFPPRFSGLQFPNYSSELNVNALELDDSALYLCASSRGSGKNTEAFFGQGTRLTVV.

The gene calls are TRBV3-1 (or the pseudogene TRBV3-2) and TRBJ2-7; D is perhaps TRBD1 (5 bases). Germline loops: CDR1 LGHDT, CDR2 YNNKEL (reference sequence). The CDR3 length is 15 residues. The germline V and J ends were trimmed by 4 bases and 2 bases, with 15 bases remaining between them. The CDR3 region is CASSPFSGRAYEQYF. The CDR3 DNA reads as TGTGCCAGCAGCCCATTCAGTGGCAGGGCCTACGAGCAGTACTTC.

This rearrangement joins TRBV30 to TRBJ2-1, with D tentatively TRBD1 (5 bases). Germline V lookup: CDR1 GTSNPN, CDR2 SVGIG (reference sequence). The length of the CDR3 is 12 residues. V was cut by 3 bases and J by 14 bases, with 17 bases left in between. CDR3 sequence: CAWSLRQGGEFF. The CDR3 DNA sequence: TGTGCCTGGAGCCTAAGGCAGGGTGGAGAGTTCTTC.

V and J are TRBV4-1 and TRBJ1-2; 10 positions match TRBD1. The J segment lost 3 bases and the V segment lost 4 bases, leaving 14 bases of the junction unmatched. This CDR3 contains 18 residues. Germline assignment: CDR1 MGHRA and CDR2 YSYEKL. This CDR3 reads CASSRSGTGDGRDYGYTF. CDR3 bases: TGCGCCAGCAGCCGCAGCGGGACAGGGGATGGTAGAGACTATGGCTACACCTTC.

The rearrangement uses TRBV7-2 and TRBJ2-7, with 9 nucleotides matching TRBD1. The CDR3 sequence is 15 residues long. The V and J ends lost 5 bases and 2 bases, in that order; junction bases with no gene match: 7. CDR1 SGHTA and CDR2 FQGNSA come from the germline V gene. The CDR3, as DNA: TGTGCCAGCAGCCCGACAGGGGGAAGGACCTACGAGCAGTACTTC. Its translation: CASSPTGGRTYEQYF.

This clone was seen just once. This chain joins TRBV7-8 and TRBJ1-1; D gene unclear. V was shortened by 5 bases and J by 4 bases, with 14 bases between the two germline ends. Germline V gene data show CDR1 as SGHVS and CDR2 as FQNEAQ. The CDR3 totals 14 residues. CDR3 amino acids: CASSLERRFTEAFF. The CDR3 DNA sequence: TGTGCCAGCAGCCTAGAGAGGAGGTTCACTGAAGCTTTCTTT. The variable domain in full, with the rest retrieved from reference TRBV7-8 and TRBJ1-1, is GAGVSQSPRYKVAKRGQDVALRCDPISGHVSLFWYQQALGQGPEFLTYFQNEAQLDKSGLPSDRFFAERPEGSVSTLKIQRTQQEDSAVYLCASSLERRFTEAFFGQGTRLTVV.